The 15 T cell receptor beta chains below come from one sample, sequenced in a study of shared clonotypes between healthy human individuals (dated by TCRdb to about 2020). The library was built by means of the immunoSEQ multiplex PCR assay. TCRdb re-hosts the immuneACCESS table, in-frame sequences only. Its copies lack some clones; in the studies checked, an unresolved V gene accounts for under half of them, and the cause for the rest is not known. For this sample the table gives 550,000 to 850,000 clones, of which 74% were detected only once. The biggest ten clones account for 1.5% to 2% of the sample. The specimen sequenced was memory CD4+ T cells sorted from blood. Read against the paper, the sample's cell subset or site label means: CD45RA-negative fraction. The receptors here all came from a woman younger than 45 in good health.

The chain couples TRBV11-2 to TRBJ1-3; D is ambiguous. The CDR3 contains 16 residues. Germline V CDR1 and CDR2: SGHAT, FQNNGV. The germline V and J ends were trimmed by 4 bases and 1 base, with 14 bases remaining between them. The CDR3, as DNA: TGTGCCAGCAGCTCCTACCGCGGGCAGTCTGGAAACACCATATATTTT. The encoded protein is CASSSYRGQSGNTIYF.

This clone came up a few times. The chain carries TRBV2 and TRBJ1-1; tentative D call: TRBD1 (5 bases). In germline, CDR1 is SNHLY, CDR2 FYNNEI. The CDR3 runs 14 residues. V dropped 3 bases and J dropped 9 bases, with 17 bases sitting between them. CDR3 in amino acids: CASSERDGRYQAFF. CDR3 coding DNA: TGTGCCAGCAGTGAGAGGGACGGACGATACCAAGCTTTCTTT.

The chain combines TRBV5-1 with TRBJ1-2; TRBD1 is a possible D gene (5 bases). The length of the CDR3 is 12 residues. V shed 4 bases and J shed 7 bases, with 11 bases lying between them. CDR1 and CDR2 from the germline V gene are SGHRS and YFSETQ. CDR3 loop: CASSPGPAGYTF. The CDR3 DNA is TGCGCCAGCAGCCCGGGGCCGGCTGGCTACACCTTC.

A single count supports this clone. The V and J genes are TRBV5-4 and TRBJ2-7; 8 positions match TRBD2. Germline assignment: CDR1 SGHNT and CDR2 YYREEE (reference sequence). The CDR3 totals 16 residues. V was pared by 4 bases and J by 4 bases, with 13 bases of the junction left unmatched. CDR3 region: CASSKERESGVYEQYF. For the CDR3, the DNA is TGTGCCAGCAGCAAAGAGCGGGAGTCAGGGGTTTACGAGCAGTACTTC.

V and J are TRBV28 and TRBJ1-2, with D possibly being TRBD1 (6 bases). The germline V gene encodes CDR1 MDHEN and CDR2 SYDVKM. The V end lost 3 bases, the J end lost 0 bases, and 11 bases lay between the germline ends. This CDR3 has 15 residues. In nucleotides, the CDR3 is TGTGCCAGCAGTTTTAGAGGGGGTGCTAACTATGGCTACACCTTC. It encodes CASSFRGGANYGYTF.

In its sample, this clone was seen once. V gene TRBV18 combines with J gene TRBJ2-2; no firm D call. V lost 6 bases, J lost 6 bases, and 14 bases lay in between. CDR3 length: 14 amino acids. Germline V lookup: CDR1 KGHSH, CDR2 LQKENI. In nucleotides, the CDR3 is TGTGCCAGCTCTCCTGGATCAGGATCCGGGGAGCTGTTTTTT. Protein product: CASSPGSGSGELFF.

V and J are TRBV19 and TRBJ1-1; D is uncertain. The CDR3 loop spans 12 amino acids. The V end was cut by 7 bases, the J end by 2 bases, with 8 bases between. The germline CDR1 and CDR2 sequences are LNHDA and SQIVND (reference sequence). CDR3 residues: CASMFGNTEAFF. The CDR3 nucleotides are TGTGCCAGTATGTTCGGAAACACTGAAGCTTTCTTT.

The chain joins TRBV9 to TRBJ2-7; 8 bases map to TRBD1. This CDR3 has 15 residues. Trimming took 4 bases from V and 1 from J; bases not matched to a gene: 7. CDR1 and CDR2 (germline): SGDLS, YYNGEE. In nucleotides, the CDR3 is TGTGCCAGCAGCAAGGGACAGGAGGCGTCCTACGAGCAGTACTTC. Its translation: CASSKGQEASYEQYF.

The rearrangement links TRBV19 to TRBJ2-1; TRBD2 agrees at 7 bases. From germline, CDR1 is LNHDA and CDR2 SQIVND (reference sequence). V was clipped by 1 base and J by 8 bases; unmatched bases: 11. The CDR3 length is 16 residues. The CDR3 is CASSIADFGRNDEQFF. In nucleotides, the CDR3 is TGTGCCAGTAGTATAGCCGATTTCGGGAGGAACGATGAGCAGTTCTTC.

This clone was recorded once. The chain employs TRBV11-2 and TRBJ2-2, with 8 bases matching TRBD1. The CDR3 runs 14 residues. The trim removed 6 bases at V and 3 bases at J, leaving 3 bases unmatched. CDR1 and CDR2 (germline): SGHAT, FQNNGV. CDR3: CASRDRADTGELFF. In DNA form, the CDR3 reads TGTGCCAGCAGGGACAGGGCGGACACCGGGGAGCTGTTTTTT.

The chain employs TRBV6-1 and TRBJ2-5; D perhaps matches TRBD1 (5 bases). CDR1 is MNHNS and CDR2 is SASEGT in the germline V gene. The CDR3 runs 15 residues. The V end was cut by 3 bases, the J end by 2 bases, with 13 bases between. CDR3 protein: CASSDQPQGQETQYF. CDR3 DNA sequence: TGTGCCAGCAGTGACCAGCCCCAGGGACAAGAGACCCAGTACTTC.

This chain joins TRBV7-9 and TRBJ2-3, with D perhaps assigned TRBD1 or TRBD2 (6 bases each). Germline V gives CDR1 SEHNR, CDR2 FQNEAQ (reference sequence). This CDR3 region has 13 residues. The ends were cut back, 6 bases at V and 6 bases at J, with 13 bases in the middle. CDR3 in DNA: TGTGCCAGCAGACCTTCGGGGGCGGATACGCAGTATTTT. It yields the protein CASRPSGADTQYF.

This clone came up a few times. The chain has TRBV11-3 and TRBJ2-1; TRBD2 aligns across 11 bases. The CDR3 consists of 16 residues. Looked up from germline, CDR1 is SGHNT and CDR2 is YENEEA. After removal of 1 base from V and 7 bases from J, the junction contained 6 bases not matched to a gene. The CDR3 region has the DNA TGTGCCAGCAGCTTAGCCGGGACTAGCGGAGTGAATGAGCAGTTCTTC. Translating it yields CASSLAGTSGVNEQFF.

This chain connects TRBV7-3 to TRBJ1-1, with TRBD1 as a possible D gene (5 bases). Per germline, CDR1 SGHTA and CDR2 FQGTGA. Trimming left V 5 bases short and J 1 base short, with 8 bases between. This CDR3 contains 13 residues. The CDR3 region has the DNA TGTGCCAGCAGCCTAGGGGCGAACACTGAAGCTTTCTTT. Residues: CASSLGANTEAFF. The full variable domain, rest sourced from reference TRBV7-3 and TRBJ1-1, is GAGVSQTPSNKVTEKGKYVELRCDPISGHTALYWYRQSLGQGPEFLIYFQGTGAADDSGLPNDRFFAVRPEGSVSTLKIQRTERGDSAVYLCASSLGANTEAFFGQGTRLTVV.

The chain couples TRBV5-1 to TRBJ2-2; D gene uncertain. Looked up from germline, CDR1 is SGHRS and CDR2 is YFSETQ. The V end lost 4 bases, the J end lost 3 bases, and 16 bases lay between the germline ends. This CDR3 has 16 amino acids. CDR3 sequence: CASSPTPGGYTGELFF. As DNA, the CDR3 is TGCGCCAGCAGCCCGACGCCGGGCGGATACACCGGGGAGCTGTTTTTT.